This T cell receptor beta chain was identified during a study of blood T cells in healthy people across ages. The CDR3 runs to 14 residues. CDR1 is SGHVS, CDR2 FQNEAQ, per germline. Sample-barcoded 5' priming and a J-beta primer mix drove a second PCR of about 7 to 11 cycles. TCRdb reanalysed the 5' RACE reads using MiXCR and keeps one entry per CDR3 protein. This sample carries about 800,000 distinct CDR3 sequences, about 25% of them seen once, and the ten largest clones take under 4%. In addition, the sample was reused for a study of T cells of mothers and their children. That work states: There was no detection of any persistent microchimeric T cell clones.

This clonotype originated in a boy between 10 and 17 years old in good health. The chain is built from TRBV7-8 and TRBJ2-5; 9 bases are a match to TRBD1. The J call may be mistaken, given a closer DNA end match to TRBJ2-7. The sample consisted of blood. The DNA for the CDR3 is TGTGCCAGCAGCTTGGGGGACAGGGCCAACGAGCAGTACTTC. This sequence encodes CASSLGDRANEQYF.